Each of the 6 T cell receptor beta chains below was sequenced from the same sample in a study of blood T cell repertoires in COVID-19. Method: immunoSEQ multiplex PCR; TCRdb's copy keeps in-frame clones and lacks some. This table holds over 40,000 clones, around nine tenths found once. Sequenced sample: peripheral blood. The receptor source for this set is a woman aged 80 or older with acute or convalescent COVID-19.

V usage is TRBV6-1 and J usage is TRBJ2-1; the match to TRBD2 covers 10 bases. This CDR3 is built from 16 residues. CDR1 is MNHNS and CDR2 is SASEGT in the germline V gene. V dropped 4 bases and J dropped 1; count of bases not matched to a gene: 4. As DNA, the CDR3 is TGTGCCAGCAGTGCATCACTAGCGGGGTCCTACAATGAGCAGTTCTTC. As protein: CASSASLAGSYNEQFF.

The V call is TRBV5-1, the J call TRBJ2-2; D possibly corresponds to TRBD2 (5 bases). CDR3 length equals 13 residues. CDR1 is SGHRS, CDR2 YFSETQ, per germline. The V and J ends lost 5 bases and 1 base respectively, with 6 bases between them. This CDR3 is CASREGNTGELFF. CDR3 in DNA: TGCGCCAGCAGAGAGGGGAACACCGGGGAGCTGTTTTTT.

The gene calls are TRBV6-2 or TRBV6-3 and TRBJ2-7; 8 nucleotides match TRBD2. The germline V gene has CDR1 MNHEY and CDR2 SVGEGT. The CDR3 is 14 amino acids. V lost 4 bases and J lost 4; bases outside the gene matches: 6. CDR3 loop: CASSSGLAGYEQYF. In nucleotides, the CDR3 is TGTGCCAGCAGTTCCGGACTAGCAGGGTACGAGCAGTACTTC.

The rearrangement joins TRBV6-5 to TRBJ2-5; 9 bases fit TRBD1. The J segment lost 5 bases and the V segment lost 7 bases, leaving 5 bases of the junction unmatched. The CDR3 runs 13 residues. Germline CDR1 reads MNHEY; CDR2 reads SVGAGI. CDR3 in amino acids: CASTGTGRETQYF. The CDR3 coding sequence is TGTGCCAGCACCGGGACAGGGAGGGAGACCCAGTACTTC.

This clone was seen a single time. The V call is TRBV3-1 (or the pseudogene TRBV3-2), the J call TRBJ1-2; TRBD1 is a possible D gene (5 bases). Trimming removed 1 base at V and 6 bases at J, with 18 bases between. Per germline, CDR1 LGHDT and CDR2 YNNKEL (reference sequence). CDR3 length equals 16 residues. The CDR3 DNA reads TGTGCCAGCAGCCAAGTCTCCCTACCGCAGGGCCATGGCTACACCTTC. It encodes CASSQVSLPQGHGYTF.

The chain uses TRBV19 and TRBJ1-5; D ambiguous. CDR1 is LNHDA, CDR2 SQIVND, per germline (reference sequence). The CDR3 totals 15 residues. Trimming removed 6 bases at V and 0 bases at J, with 12 bases between. CDR3 residues: CASRPQAYSNQPQHF. Written as DNA, the CDR3 is TGTGCCAGTAGGCCGCAGGCTTATAGCAATCAGCCCCAGCATTTT.